This T cell receptor (beta chain) was sequenced in a study of T-cell memory formation after mild COVID-19 (dated by TCRdb to the early 2020s). With respect to the entire study: TCR sequence clusters from the two donors were found to be largely donor specific. In two donors, T-cell clones that expanded and contracted after mild COVID-19 were followed by sequencing TCRalpha and TCRbeta repertoires longitudinally. Two young, previously healthy adult volunteers, one female and one male, were included in the cohort.

CDR3 length: 16 amino acids, cysteine to phenylalanine. The kept DNA is CDR3 alone, 48 bases in frame from the first base. Looking up the germline V gene yields CDR1 MGHRA and CDR2 YSYEKL. V loses 0 bases at its end and J loses 4 bases; junction bases beyond the gene matches: 6. The investigation overall reported the following: Some responding clones were detected in pre-infection memory, which suggested that pre-existing cross-reactive memory T cells had joined the SARS-CoV-2 response. Clones contracting from day 15 to 85 had balanced CD4/CD8 phenotypes, while a second wave expanding from day 15 to 37 was biased towards CD4+. SARS-CoV-2 specificity of the second-wave clones peaking on day 37 was not confirmed. The study covered only two mild cases, and larger cohorts including severe cases with pre-infection samples were considered necessary. Contracting CD4+ clones turned up mainly in the CM and EM memory subsets, whereas EMRA was where CD8+ clones were enriched.

PBMCs were isolated by Ficoll-Paque density gradient centrifugation. TCRdb records Illumina NovaSeq 6000 as the sequencer. cDNA libraries for TCRalpha and TCRbeta were prepared by 5'RACE using constant-segment primers, with sample barcodes and unique molecular identifiers added. Trizol reagent was used to extract RNA from every sample. Amplification of the libraries took two PCR steps, and the second step added a second sample barcode plus Illumina TruSeq adapters. Sequencing of the libraries was done on an Illumina NovaSeq, producing 2 x 150 bp paired-end reads. Per the source publication's procedure: The reads were demultiplexed and collapsed into UMI-guided consensus sequences using migec v1.2.7. Using mixcr v2.1.11, the UMI consensuses were aligned to TRA and TRB V and J templates and assembled into clonotypes. A clonotype was counted as expanded or contracted only if both edgeR and NoisET called the change significant, with noise models trained on biological replicates. For edgeR calls, the cutoffs were a false discovery rate-adjusted p below 0.01 and a log2 fold-change threshold of 1. As an exploratory analysis of dynamics, max-normalized trajectories of the 1000 most abundant clonotypes were examined with PCA combined with hierarchical clustering. Each responding clone was given a CD4 or CD8 phenotype based on the CD4+ and CD8+ repertoires, which had been sequenced separately. The public reads were run again by TCRdb, first through fastp at Q25 and then through MiXCR, and only productive beta chains were kept. Rows matching on CDR3 protein sequence are summarized as one entry with the most common DNA and genes. In this record, the V and J calls reflect TCRdb's handling and not the investigators' own analysis. Here the sample has 240,000 or so distinct CDR3 sequences; roughly 9.4% occur a single time. More than 20% of the sample is held by the ten biggest clonotypes.

About this clonotype: Its antigen specificity is not known. No quality values exist for individual bases; no much larger clone is one base distant.

The sequence was obtained from a young man who had mild COVID-19 (a few samples of this study predate the infection). The sample titles of this study are shuffled in the database, so cell type and time point are left out; the donor was told from shared clones. The specimen was PBMCs or a T cell subset sorted from them (not recorded which). The sequence joins TRBV4-1 to TRBJ2-7; a stretch of 10 junction bases matches TRBD2. The sequence in DNA is TGCGCCAGCAGCCAAGATCCTCCTAGCGGGGGATACGAGCAGTACTTC. It specifies CASSQDPPSGGYEQYF.